These 4 T cell receptor beta chains were sequenced from one sample in a study of blood T cell repertoires in COVID-19. Clones were read by immunoSEQ multiplex PCR, and TCRdb kept only the in-frame ones, dropping some. The table includes tens of thousands of clones, roughly 90% detected once. Material for sequencing was peripheral blood. These receptors originate from a man in his sixties or seventies with acute or convalescent COVID-19.

The chain is built from TRBV7-9 and TRBJ2-7, with 8 bases identical to TRBD1. Germline CDR1 SEHNR, CDR2 FQNEAQ (reference sequence). There are 13 residues in the CDR3. V was pared by 6 bases and J by 5 bases, with 6 bases of the junction left unmatched. This CDR3 reads CASSYGQGNEQYF. CDR3 nucleotides: TGTGCCAGCAGTTACGGACAGGGCAACGAGCAGTACTTC.

The J gene is TRBJ1-1, the V gene TRBV7-2; 9 bases agree with TRBD1. This CDR3 region has 13 residues. The ends lost 0 bases at V and 10 bases at J; junction bases unmatched: 3. The germline V gene encodes CDR1 SGHTA and CDR2 FQGNSA. DNA of the CDR3: TGTGCCAGCAGCTTAGCTAAGGGACAGGGAGCTTTCTTT. Residues: CASSLAKGQGAFF.

The chain couples TRBV23-1 to TRBJ1-5; no clear D gene. TRBV23-1 is labeled an ORF, and its function is uncertain. The CDR3 consists of 18 residues. Trimming stripped 10 bases from V and 2 bases from J, with 27 bases between. Here the CDR3 reads CATGEKDGAGICNQPQHF. The DNA of the CDR3 is TGCGCCACCGGGGAAAAGGACGGCGCGGGAATTTGCAATCAGCCCCAGCATTTT.

The chain uses TRBV14 and TRBJ2-6, with 12 nucleotides matching TRBD1. Trimming took 1 base from V and 4 from J; bases not matched to a gene: 5. This CDR3 is built from 18 residues. Looked up from germline, CDR1 is SGHDN and CDR2 is FVKESK. CDR3 sequence: CASSQAGQGASGANVLTF. The CDR3 region has the DNA TGTGCCAGCAGCCAAGCGGGACAGGGGGCGTCCGGGGCCAACGTCCTGACTTTC.